This T cell receptor (beta chain) was documented in a study of blood T cells in healthy people across ages. This CDR3 is 13 amino acids long. Trimming stripped 6 bases from V and 4 bases from J, with 13 bases between. Per germline, CDR1 DFQATT and CDR2 SNEGSKA (reference sequence). A second PCR, run for roughly 6 to 11 cycles, used a sample-barcoded 5' primer plus a J-beta primer mix. There were at least 3 million CDR3-containing paired-end reads obtained from each sample. TCRdb re-derived calls from the 5' RACE reads in MiXCR, one entry per CDR3 protein. This sample has 790,000 or so distinct CDR3 sequences, with roughly 46% found just once.

Material for sequencing was blood. The TCR sequence derives from a man aged 80 or over in good health. The rearrangement uses TRBV20-1 and TRBJ2-1; D unclear. The CDR3 DNA is TGCAGTGCCTTAGAGAGCTCGTACAATGAGCAGTTCTTC. Protein product: CSALESSYNEQFF.